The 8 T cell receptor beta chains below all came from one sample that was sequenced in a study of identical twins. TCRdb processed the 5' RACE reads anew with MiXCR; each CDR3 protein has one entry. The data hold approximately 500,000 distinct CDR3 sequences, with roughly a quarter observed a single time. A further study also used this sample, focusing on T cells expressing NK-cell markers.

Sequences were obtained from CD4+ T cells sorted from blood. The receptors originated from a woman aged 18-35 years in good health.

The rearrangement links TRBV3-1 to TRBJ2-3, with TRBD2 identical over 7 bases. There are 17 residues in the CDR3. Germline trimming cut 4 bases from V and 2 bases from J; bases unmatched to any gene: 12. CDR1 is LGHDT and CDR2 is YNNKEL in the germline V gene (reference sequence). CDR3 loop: CASSRHAAGVTTDTQYF. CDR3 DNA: TGTGCCAGCAGCCGTCACGCCGCGGGGGTCACCACAGATACGCAGTATTTT.

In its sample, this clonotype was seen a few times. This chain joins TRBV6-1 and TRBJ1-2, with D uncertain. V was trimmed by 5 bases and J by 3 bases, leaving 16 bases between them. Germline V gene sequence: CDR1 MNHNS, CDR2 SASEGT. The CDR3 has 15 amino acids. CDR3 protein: CASSLGGRSYYGYTF. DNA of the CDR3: TGTGCCAGCAGTCTGGGCGGCAGGTCGTACTATGGCTACACCTTC.

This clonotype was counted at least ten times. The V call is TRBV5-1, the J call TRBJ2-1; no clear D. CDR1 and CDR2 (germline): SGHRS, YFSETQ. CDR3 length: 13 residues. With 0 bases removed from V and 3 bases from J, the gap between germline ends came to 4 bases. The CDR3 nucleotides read TGCGCCAGCAGCTTGGGCTTCTACAATGAGCAGTTCTTC. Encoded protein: CASSLGFYNEQFF.

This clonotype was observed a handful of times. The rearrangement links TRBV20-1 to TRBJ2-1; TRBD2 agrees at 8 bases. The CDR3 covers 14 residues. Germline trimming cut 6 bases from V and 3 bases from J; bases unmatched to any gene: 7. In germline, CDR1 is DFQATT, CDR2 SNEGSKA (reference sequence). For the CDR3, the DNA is TGCAGTGCCTTTGTTAGCGGGAACTACAATGAGCAGTTCTTC. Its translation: CSAFVSGNYNEQFF.

CDR3 nucleotides: TGTGCCAGCAGCCCCTCTAGCGGGAGCACCGGGGAGCTGTTTTTT. Translated, it gives CASSPSSGSTGELFF. This rearrangement joins TRBV7-2 to TRBJ2-2; 10 nucleotides match TRBD2. Germline CDR1 reads SGHTA; CDR2 reads FQGNSA. The V gene end was trimmed by 5 bases and the J gene end by 4 bases; junction bases not matched to a gene: 4. CDR3 length equals 15 residues. Combining the CDR3 with reference TRBV7-2 and TRBJ2-2 gives the whole variable domain GAGVSQSPSNKVTEKGKDVELRCDPISGHTALYWYRQSLGQGLEFLIYFQGNSAPDKSGLPSDRFSAERTGGSVSTLTIQRTQQEDSAVYLCASSPSSGSTGELFFGEGSRLTVL.

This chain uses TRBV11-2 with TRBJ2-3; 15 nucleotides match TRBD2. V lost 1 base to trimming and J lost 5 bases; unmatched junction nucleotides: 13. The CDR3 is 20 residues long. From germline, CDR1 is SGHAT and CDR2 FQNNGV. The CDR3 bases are TGTGCCAGCAGCTTAGTAAGGACTAGCGGGAGGGCCCTTCAGGTAGATACGCAGTATTTT. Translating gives CASSLVRTSGRALQVDTQYF.

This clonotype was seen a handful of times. The DNA of the CDR3 is TGTGCCAGCAGCCCCGGATTTAGCACTGAAGCTTTCTTT. It translates to CASSPGFSTEAFF. The chain uses TRBV7-8 and TRBJ1-1, with D uncertain. The CDR3 is 13 residues long. The germline V gene encodes CDR1 SGHVS and CDR2 FQNEAQ. V was trimmed by 5 bases and J by 4 bases, leaving 11 bases between them.

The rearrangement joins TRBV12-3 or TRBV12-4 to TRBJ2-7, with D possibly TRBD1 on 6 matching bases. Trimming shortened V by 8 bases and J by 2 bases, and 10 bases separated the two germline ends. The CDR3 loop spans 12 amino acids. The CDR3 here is CASGGQTYEQYF. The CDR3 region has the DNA TGTGCCAGCGGCGGACAGACCTACGAGCAGTACTTC.